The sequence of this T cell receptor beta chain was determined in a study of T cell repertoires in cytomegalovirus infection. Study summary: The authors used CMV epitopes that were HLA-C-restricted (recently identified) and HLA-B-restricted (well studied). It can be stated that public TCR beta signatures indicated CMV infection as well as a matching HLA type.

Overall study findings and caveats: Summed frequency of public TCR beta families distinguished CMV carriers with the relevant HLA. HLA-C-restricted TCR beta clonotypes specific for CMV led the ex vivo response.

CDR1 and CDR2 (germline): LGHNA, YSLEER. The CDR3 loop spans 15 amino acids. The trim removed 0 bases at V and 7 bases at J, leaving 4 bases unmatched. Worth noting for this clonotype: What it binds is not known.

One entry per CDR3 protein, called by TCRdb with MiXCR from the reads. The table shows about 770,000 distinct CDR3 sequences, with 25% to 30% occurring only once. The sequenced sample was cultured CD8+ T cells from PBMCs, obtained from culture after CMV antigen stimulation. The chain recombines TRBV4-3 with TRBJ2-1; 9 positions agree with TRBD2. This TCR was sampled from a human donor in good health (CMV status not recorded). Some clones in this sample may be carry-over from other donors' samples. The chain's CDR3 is CASSQDRLAVNEQFF. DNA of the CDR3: TGCGCCAGCAGCCAAGATCGACTAGCGGTTAATGAGCAGTTCTTC.